This entry features one TCR beta chain sequence. Data came from immunoSEQ multiplex PCR; TCRdb stores just in-frame clones and leaves some out. The data show 6,000 to 9,500 clones, 69% seen once. The sample is drawn from a study of graft-versus-host responses after intestinal transplantation. Turning to the study itself: All of the recipients had induction that used anti-thymocyte globulin, then tacrolimus and steroids for two to three years.

From the graft tissue, intraepithelial and lamina propria lymphocytes were released through processing. The V gene's germline CDR1 is MNHEY and CDR2 SMNVEV (reference sequence). J was trimmed by 8 bases and V by 4 bases; bases with no gene match: 10. The CDR3 is 15 amino acids. The sequencing here drew on ileum tissue, taken about 32 weeks after intestinal transplantation. The V gene is TRBV27, the J gene TRBJ2-1, with 8 bases fitting TRBD2. This receptor was obtained from a human patient who received an intestinal transplant, so some T cells may come from the graft donor. DNA for the CDR3: TGTGCCAGCAGTTCCGGGACTAGGTTATCTGATGAGCAGTTCTTC. This translates into CASSSGTRLSDEQFF.